These 12 T cell receptor beta chains share one sample of origin, sequenced in a study of PD-L1 blockade in urothelial cancer. Clones were sequenced by immunoSEQ multiplex PCR, and TCRdb holds only the in-frame ones, with some missing. In the table there are 41,000 or so clones, 82% of which are singletons. The sequenced sample was PBMCs, obtained around atezolizumab (anti-PD-L1) treatment. The receptors come from a man between 60 and 70 years old with urothelial cancer.

This chain links TRBV28 with TRBJ1-5, with TRBD1 as a possible D gene (5 bases). Germline V gives CDR1 MDHEN, CDR2 SYDVKM. V lost 9 bases to trimming and J lost 6 bases, with 15 bases between them. The CDR3 contains 13 residues. CDR3 sequence: CASRGAPGQPQHF. The CDR3 DNA is TGTGCCAGTCGCGGGGCCCCTGGTCAGCCCCAGCATTTT. The complete variable domain, with remaining parts taken from reference TRBV28 and TRBJ1-5, reads DVKVTQSSRYLVKRTGEKVFLECVQDMDHENMFWYRQDPGLGLRLIYFSYDVKMKEKGDIPEGYSVSREKKERFSLILESASTNQTSMYLCASRGAPGQPQHFGDGTRLSIL.

The genes are TRBV7-9 and TRBJ2-2, with 10 positions matching TRBD2. The CDR3 length is 16 residues. J gave up 4 bases and V 3 bases, and 5 bases lay outside the gene matches. From germline, CDR1 is SEHNR and CDR2 FQNEAQ (reference sequence). CDR3 protein: CASSFSGGVPTGELFF. The DNA for the CDR3 is TGTGCCAGCAGCTTCAGCGGGGGGGTGCCCACCGGGGAGCTGTTTTTT.

This chain links TRBV9 with TRBJ1-1; the D is unclear. CDR1 and CDR2 (germline): SGDLS, YYNGEE. Trimming shortened V by 4 bases and J by 3 bases, and 13 bases separated the two germline ends. The CDR3 sequence is 14 residues long. The CDR3 DNA sequence: TGTGCCAGCAGCTTTACAGCGAGGGACACTGAAGCTTTCTTT. Its protein product is CASSFTARDTEAFF.

The chain employs TRBV5-4 and TRBJ1-1; D perhaps matches TRBD1 (6 bases). Germline-derived CDR1 and CDR2 are SGHNT and YYREEE (reference sequence). This CDR3 contains 14 residues. Trimming stripped 5 bases from V and 2 bases from J, with 13 bases between. The CDR3 sequence is CASRKGQINTEAFF. The CDR3 DNA reads TGTGCCAGCAGGAAGGGACAAATTAACACTGAAGCTTTCTTT. Supplemented by reference TRBV5-4 and TRBJ1-1, the full variable domain reads ETGVTQSPTHLIKTRGQQVTLRCSSQSGHNTVSWYQQALGQGPQFIFQYYREEENGRGNFPPRFSGLQFPNYSSELNVNALELDDSALYLCASRKGQINTEAFFGQGTRLTVV.

The gene calls are TRBV2 and TRBJ1-1, with 9 bases matching TRBD1. This CDR3 spans 15 amino acids. Per the germline V gene, CDR1 is SNHLY and CDR2 is FYNNEI. V was pared by 6 bases and J by 6 bases, with 11 bases of the junction left unmatched. The CDR3 coding sequence is TGTGCCAGCAGGGCCCGGGACAGGGTTTTCTCTGAAGCTTTCTTT. As protein: CASRARDRVFSEAFF. Complete variable domain (other parts from reference TRBV2 and TRBJ1-1): EPEVTQTPSHQVTQMGQEVILRCVPISNHLYFYWYRQILGQKVEFLVSFYNNEISEKSEIFDDQFSVERPDGSNFTLKIRSTKLEDSAMYFCASRARDRVFSEAFFGQGTRLTVV.

V gene TRBV27 combines with J gene TRBJ1-2, with unresolved D. CDR1 and CDR2 from the germline V gene are MNHEY and SMNVEV (reference sequence). The length of the CDR3 is 15 residues. Trimming took off 4 bases at V and 8 bases at J, with 20 bases between the two ends. The CDR3 coding sequence is TGTGCCAGCAGTTCCCCGACGGCAGGAACGCGCGGCTACACCTTC. This sequence encodes CASSSPTAGTRGYTF.

The CDR3 region has the DNA TGTGCCAGCAGCGCGACAGGGGGCCCTTATGGCTACACCTTC. Translating it yields CASSATGGPYGYTF. The chain has TRBV5-4 and TRBJ1-2; the match to TRBD1 covers 10 bases. CDR3 length equals 14 residues. With 4 bases clipped from V and 5 bases from J, the junction kept 5 bases outside the gene matches. The germline gives CDR1 SGHNT, CDR2 YYREEE (reference sequence). The whole variable domain, filled in from reference TRBV5-4 and TRBJ1-2, reads ETGVTQSPTHLIKTRGQQVTLRCSSQSGHNTVSWYQQALGQGPQFIFQYYREEENGRGNFPPRFSGLQFPNYSSELNVNALELDDSALYLCASSATGGPYGYTFGSGTRLTVV.

The chain recombines TRBV5-1 with TRBJ2-7, with 9 bases aligning to TRBD2. Per germline, CDR1 SGHRS and CDR2 YFSETQ. CDR3 length equals 15 residues. V was pared by 0 bases and J by 4 bases, with 5 bases of the junction left unmatched. CDR3 loop: CASSLVGGGAYEQYF. In DNA, the CDR3 is TGCGCCAGCAGCTTGGTAGGCGGGGGGGCATACGAGCAGTACTTC.

The genes are TRBV7-8 and TRBJ1-1; the match to TRBD1 covers 10 bases. Germline V gives CDR1 SGHVS, CDR2 FQNEAQ. Unmatched junction bases numbered 4, after V lost 2 bases and J lost 1 base. There are 16 residues in the CDR3. The CDR3 loop reads CASSLLTGGWNTEAFF. The CDR3 DNA is TGTGCCAGCAGCTTATTGACAGGGGGCTGGAACACTGAAGCTTTCTTT.

The rearrangement links TRBV18 to TRBJ2-5, with D perhaps TRBD2 (5 bases). The CDR3 runs to 13 residues. V was trimmed by 3 bases and J by 2 bases, leaving 7 bases between them. Germline V gives CDR1 KGHSH, CDR2 LQKENI. This CDR3 is CASSPRGQETQYF. CDR3 bases: TGTGCCAGCTCACCGCGCGGGCAAGAGACCCAGTACTTC. Drawing the rest from reference TRBV18 and TRBJ2-5, the complete variable domain is NAGVMQNPRHLVRRRGQEARLRCSPMKGHSHVYWYRQLPEEGLKFMVYLQKENIIDESGMPKERFSAEFPKEGPSILRIQQVVRGDSAAYFCASSPRGQETQYFGPGTRLLVL.

A few counts support this clone. This chain links TRBV30 with TRBJ2-6; possibly TRBD1 for D (6 bases). Germline CDR1 and CDR2: GTSNPN and SVGIG (reference sequence). The ends were cut back, 2 bases at V and 0 bases at J, with 8 bases in the middle. There are 15 residues in the CDR3. The CDR3 reads CAWSTGRSGANVLTF. CDR3 nucleotide sequence: TGTGCCTGGAGTACAGGGCGCTCTGGGGCCAACGTCCTGACTTTC.

This chain joins TRBV7-2 and TRBJ1-1; D may be TRBD1 (5 bases). Trimming pared 5 bases from V and 1 base from J, leaving 17 bases between. CDR1 and CDR2 (germline): SGHTA, FQGNSA. The CDR3 has 16 amino acids. The CDR3 loop reads CASSIDSGVWNTEAFF. In nucleotides, the CDR3 is TGTGCCAGCAGCATAGACAGCGGGGTTTGGAACACTGAAGCTTTCTTT.